Below are 7 T cell receptor beta chains sequenced from a single sample in a study of blood T cell repertoires in COVID-19. Sequencing was performed with immunoSEQ multiplex PCR; in TCRdb, only in-frame clones are kept and a portion is missing. The sample has hundreds of thousands of clones, around 86% seen once. Sample: PBMCs or T cells enriched from blood (not recorded which). The receptors come from a man aged 35 to 55 who had recovered from COVID-19.

The chain combines TRBV4-2 with TRBJ1-1, with D possibly TRBD1 on 6 matching bases. Trimming removed 1 base at V and 4 bases at J, with 19 bases between. Germline V CDR1 and CDR2: LGHNA, YNFKEQ. The CDR3 is 17 residues long. The CDR3 sequence is CASSQVLSRTAFTEAFF. CDR3 nucleotides: TGTGCCAGCAGCCAAGTACTAAGCAGGACAGCCTTCACTGAAGCTTTCTTT.

The rearrangement uses TRBV27 and TRBJ2-7, with TRBD2 as a possible D gene (6 bases). Germline assignment: CDR1 MNHEY and CDR2 SMNVEV (reference sequence). CDR3 length equals 15 residues. Trimming cost V 9 bases and J 4 bases, with 22 bases left between them. CDR3: CASRGSPGEAYEQYF. The CDR3 coding sequence is TGTGCCAGTAGGGGTTCTCCGGGAGAAGCTTACGAGCAGTACTTC.

The genes are TRBV6-5 and TRBJ2-7; unclear D gene. The CDR3 sequence is 12 residues long. The V gene's germline CDR1 is MNHEY and CDR2 SVGAGI. V was trimmed by 6 bases and J by 3 bases, leaving 9 bases between them. The DNA for the CDR3 is TGTGCCAGCAGAACATCCCGCTACGAGCAGTACTTC. This translates into CASRTSRYEQYF.

The rearrangement uses TRBV7-2 and TRBJ1-3; D ambiguous. Trimming left V 1 base short and J 0 bases short, with 4 bases between. The CDR3 is 14 residues long. Germline CDR1 SGHTA, CDR2 FQGNSA. The CDR3 bases are TGTGCCAGCAGCTTAGGACACTCTGGAAACACCATATATTTT. Translated: CASSLGHSGNTIYF.

The chain uses TRBV20-1 and TRBJ1-4, with D possibly being TRBD1 (5 bases). The CDR3 sequence is 15 residues long. V was clipped by 3 bases and J by 7 bases, with 18 bases between them. Germline V CDR1 and CDR2: DFQATT, SNEGSKA (reference sequence). The CDR3 DNA sequence: TGCAGTGCTAGTCCCGGGGGAGGGTTAGTTGAAAAACTGTTTTTT. This translates into CSASPGGGLVEKLFF.

CDR3 bases: TGCGCCAGCAGCTTCGGAGCGGGAGTAGTCTATGAGCAGTTCTTC. This gives the protein CASSFGAGVVYEQFF. The V call is TRBV5-1, the J call TRBJ2-1, with 8 nucleotides matching TRBD2. The trim removed 2 bases at V and 8 bases at J, leaving 9 bases unmatched. Germline CDR1 reads SGHRS; CDR2 reads YFSETQ. The CDR3 covers 15 residues.

This clone was counted once. This chain uses TRBV30 with TRBJ1-5, with unresolved D. Per the germline V gene, CDR1 is GTSNPN and CDR2 is SVGIG (reference sequence). The germline V and J ends were trimmed by 4 bases and 9 bases, with 13 bases remaining between them. This CDR3 spans 12 amino acids. The CDR3 protein is CAWTSSEGPQHF. The CDR3 nucleotides read TGTGCCTGGACTTCGTCAGAGGGGCCCCAGCATTTT. The whole variable domain, filled in from reference TRBV30 and TRBJ1-5, reads SQTIHQWPATLVQPVGSPLSLECTVEGTSNPNLYWYRQAAGRGLQLLFYSVGIGQISSEVPQNLSASRPQDRQFILSSKKLLLSDSGFYLCAWTSSEGPQHFGDGTRLSIL.